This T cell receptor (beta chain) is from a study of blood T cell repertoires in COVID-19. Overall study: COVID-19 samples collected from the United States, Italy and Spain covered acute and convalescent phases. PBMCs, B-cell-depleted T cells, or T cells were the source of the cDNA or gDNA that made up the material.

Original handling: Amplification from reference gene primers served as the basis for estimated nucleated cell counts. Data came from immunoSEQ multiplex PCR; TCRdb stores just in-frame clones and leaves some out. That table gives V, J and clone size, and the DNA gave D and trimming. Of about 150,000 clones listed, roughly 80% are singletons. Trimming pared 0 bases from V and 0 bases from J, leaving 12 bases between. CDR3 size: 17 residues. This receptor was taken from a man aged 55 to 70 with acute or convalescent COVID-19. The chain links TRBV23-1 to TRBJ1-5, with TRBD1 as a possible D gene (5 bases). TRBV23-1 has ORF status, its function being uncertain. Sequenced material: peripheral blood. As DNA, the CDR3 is TGCGCCAGCAGTCAATCTGCCGGGGGATATAGCAATCAGCCCCAGCATTTT. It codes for CASSQSAGGYSNQPQHF.